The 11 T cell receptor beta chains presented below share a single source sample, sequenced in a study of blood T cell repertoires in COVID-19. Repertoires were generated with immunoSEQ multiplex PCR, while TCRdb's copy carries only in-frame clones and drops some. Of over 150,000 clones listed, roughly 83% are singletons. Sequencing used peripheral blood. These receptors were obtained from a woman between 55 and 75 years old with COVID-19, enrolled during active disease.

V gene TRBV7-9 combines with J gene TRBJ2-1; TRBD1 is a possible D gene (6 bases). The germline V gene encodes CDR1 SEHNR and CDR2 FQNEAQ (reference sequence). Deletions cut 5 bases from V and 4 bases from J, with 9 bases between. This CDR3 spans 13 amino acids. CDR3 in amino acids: CASSPGVYNEQFF. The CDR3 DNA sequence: TGTGCCAGCAGCCCAGGGGTATACAATGAGCAGTTCTTC.

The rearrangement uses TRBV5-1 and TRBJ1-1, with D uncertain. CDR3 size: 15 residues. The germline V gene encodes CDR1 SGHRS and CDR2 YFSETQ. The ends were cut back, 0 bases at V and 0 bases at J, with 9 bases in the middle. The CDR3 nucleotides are TGCGCCAGCAGCTTGGTTGGTCGAGTGAACACTGAAGCTTTCTTT. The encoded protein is CASSLVGRVNTEAFF. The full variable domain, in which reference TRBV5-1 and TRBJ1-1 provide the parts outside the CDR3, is KAGVTQTPRYLIKTRGQQVTLSCSPISGHRSVSWYQQTPGQGLQFLFEYFSETQRNKGNFPGRFSGRQFSNSRSEMNVSTLELGDSALYLCASSLVGRVNTEAFFGQGTRLTVV.

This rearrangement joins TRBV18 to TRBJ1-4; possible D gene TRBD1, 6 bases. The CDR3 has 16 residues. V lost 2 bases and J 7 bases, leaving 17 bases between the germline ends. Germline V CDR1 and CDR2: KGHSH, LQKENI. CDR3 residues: CASSPSVGGPGEKLFF. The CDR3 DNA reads TGTGCCAGCTCACCATCGGTTGGGGGCCCTGGTGAAAAACTGTTTTTT.

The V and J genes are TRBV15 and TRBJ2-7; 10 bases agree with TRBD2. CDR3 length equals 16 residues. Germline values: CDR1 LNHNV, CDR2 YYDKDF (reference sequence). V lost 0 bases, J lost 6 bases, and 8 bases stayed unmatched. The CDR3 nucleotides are TGTGCCACCAGCAGAGATTCAGGACTAGCGGACCTCGAGCAGTACTTC. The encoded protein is CATSRDSGLADLEQYF.

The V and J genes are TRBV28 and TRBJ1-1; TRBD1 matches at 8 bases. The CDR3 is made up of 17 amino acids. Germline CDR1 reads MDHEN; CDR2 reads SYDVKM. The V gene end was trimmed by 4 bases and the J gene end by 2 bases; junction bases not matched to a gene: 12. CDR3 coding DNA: TGTGCCAGCAGTTCCCACTATCGTACAGGGGGAAACACTGAAGCTTTCTTT. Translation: CASSSHYRTGGNTEAFF.

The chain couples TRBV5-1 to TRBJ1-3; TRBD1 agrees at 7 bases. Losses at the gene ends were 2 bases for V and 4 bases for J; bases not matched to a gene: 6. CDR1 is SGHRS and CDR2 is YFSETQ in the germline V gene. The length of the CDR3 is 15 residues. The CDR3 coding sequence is TGCGCCAGCAGCTTCGAGGGGGCGCCCGGAAACACCATATATTTT. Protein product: CASSFEGAPGNTIYF.

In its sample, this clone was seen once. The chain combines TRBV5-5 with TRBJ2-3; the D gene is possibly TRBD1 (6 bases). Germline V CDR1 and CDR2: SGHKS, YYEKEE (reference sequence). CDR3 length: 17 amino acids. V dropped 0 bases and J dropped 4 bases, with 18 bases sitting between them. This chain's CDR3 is CASSLGRDTPKPDTQYF. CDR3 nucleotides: TGTGCCAGCAGCTTGGGCCGGGACACCCCTAAGCCAGATACGCAGTATTTT.

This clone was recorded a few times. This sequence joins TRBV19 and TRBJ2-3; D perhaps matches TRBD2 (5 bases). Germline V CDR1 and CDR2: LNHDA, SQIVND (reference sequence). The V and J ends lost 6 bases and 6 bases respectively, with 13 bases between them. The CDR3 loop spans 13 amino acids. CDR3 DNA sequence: TGTGCCAGTAGGCAGGACTCGAGGGATACGCAGTATTTT. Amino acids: CASRQDSRDTQYF.

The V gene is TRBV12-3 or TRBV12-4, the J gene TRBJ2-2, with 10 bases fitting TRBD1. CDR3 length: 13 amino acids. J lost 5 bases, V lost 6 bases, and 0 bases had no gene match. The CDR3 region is CASRDRGTGELFF. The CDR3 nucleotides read TGTGCCAGCAGGGACAGGGGGACCGGGGAGCTGTTTTTT.

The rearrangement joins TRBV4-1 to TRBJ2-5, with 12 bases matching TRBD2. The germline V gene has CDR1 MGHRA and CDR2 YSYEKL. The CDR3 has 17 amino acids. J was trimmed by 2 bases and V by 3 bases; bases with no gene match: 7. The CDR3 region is CASSQLATSGSQETQYF. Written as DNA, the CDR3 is TGCGCCAGCAGCCAGCTGGCGACTAGCGGGAGTCAAGAGACCCAGTACTTC.

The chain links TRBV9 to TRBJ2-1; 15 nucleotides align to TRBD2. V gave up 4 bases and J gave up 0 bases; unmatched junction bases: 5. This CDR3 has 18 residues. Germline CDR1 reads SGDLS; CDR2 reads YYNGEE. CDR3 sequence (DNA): TGTGCCAGCAGCTGGGGGACTAGCGGGAGGAGCTCCTACAATGAGCAGTTCTTC. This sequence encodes CASSWGTSGRSSYNEQFF.